The clone carrying this TCR beta chain was counted once. As yet, its antigen is unknown. From germline, CDR1 is SGHNT and CDR2 YENEEA. The CDR3 has 13 amino acids. V was pared by 2 bases and J by 0 bases, with 4 bases between. This sample is drawn from a study of lymphopenia after photon versus proton radiotherapy. Overall study findings and caveats: After lymphocyte nadir, photon-treated repertoires showed oligoclonal expansion, especially CD8+ Temra.

Only in-frame clones appear in the TCRdb table, and some are missing; sequencing was by immunoSEQ multiplex PCR. The sample holds around 64,000 clones; around 87% are singletons and the top ten take roughly 13%. This sequence originates from a man older than 75 with esophageal cancer. Sequenced here: peripheral blood, sampled from a patient treated with proton-based radiotherapy. The chain combines TRBV11-3 with TRBJ2-5; D unclear. The CDR3 sequence: CASSLTHQETQYF. The CDR3 DNA reads as TGTGCCAGCAGCTTAACTCACCAAGAGACCCAGTACTTC.